This T cell receptor (beta chain) is drawn from a study of T-cell memory formation after mild COVID-19. Study at large: Each donor largely had its own TCR clusters. Notes on the study in general: Researchers could not confirm that second-wave clones peaking on day 37 targeted SARS-CoV-2.

Each CDR3 protein is one row after TCRdb ran MiXCR on the 5' RACE reads. The table lists about 250,000 distinct CDR3 sequences, about 16% of them singletons, with around 3.8% in the top ten. This CDR3 has 14 amino acids. V dropped 3 bases and J dropped 7 bases, with 16 bases sitting between them. Germline V gene data show CDR1 as SNHLY and CDR2 as FYNNEI. As concerns this clonotype: Its antigen is not identified.

Sequenced material: PBMCs or a T cell subset sorted from them (not recorded which). The receptor comes from a man between 18 and 29 years old who had mild COVID-19 (a few samples of this study predate the infection). Cell type and time point are not known. J is TRBJ2-7 and V is TRBV2; D is perhaps TRBD1 or TRBD2 (5 bases each). CDR3 sequence (DNA): TGTGCCAGCAGTGAGAACTCAGGATGGGGGGAGCAGTACTTC. Translated: CASSENSGWGEQYF. The whole variable domain, remainder taken from reference TRBV2 and TRBJ2-7, is EPEVTQTPSHQVTQMGQEVILRCVPISNHLYFYWYRQILGQKVEFLVSFYNNEISEKSEIFDDQFSVERPDGSNFTLKIRSTKLEDSAMYFCASSENSGWGEQYFGPGTRLTVT.